Included here is one T cell receptor (beta chain) sequence, with context. Its specificity is unknown. Trimming removed 7 bases at V and 4 bases at J, with 11 bases between. Germline V gene data show CDR1 as MNHEY and CDR2 as SVGAGI. The CDR3 is 13 residues long. This sample is drawn from a study of CD8 T cells in Susac syndrome. Blood CD8+ and CD4+ T cells underwent high-throughput TCR beta sequencing. Roughly 0.5 to 1 ug RNA was reverse transcribed with random hexamers. Amplification of TCR beta CDR3 used immunoSEQ multiplex PCR across 54 Vbeta and 13 Jbeta. One entry per CDR3 protein results from TCRdb running MiXCR on the immunoSEQ multiplex PCR reads. The table lists nearly 200,000 distinct CDR3 sequences, 90% to 95% of them singletons. Study-level findings and limits: The relatively small number of individuals in the TCR sequencing and HLA analysis was acknowledged by the study.

This sequence joins TRBV6-5 and TRBJ2-1; D unclear. The TCR was taken from a human donor with multiple sclerosis. What was sequenced was CD4+ T cells from PBMCs. This CDR3 reads CASKAIGYNEQFF. The CDR3 bases are TGTGCCAGCAAAGCGATAGGATACAATGAGCAGTTCTTC.